This T cell receptor beta chain was captured in a study of T-cell memory formation after mild COVID-19. V shed 1 base and J shed 8 bases, with 17 bases lying between them. The CDR3 has 15 amino acids. CDR1 MGHRA and CDR2 YSYEKL come from the germline V gene. Sample barcodes and UMIs were carried by the TCR alpha and TCR beta cDNA libraries that 5'RACE generated with constant-segment primers. TCRdb re-called the 5' RACE reads through MiXCR, storing one row per CDR3 protein. The sample lists more than 75,000 distinct CDR3 sequences, around 27% occurring once. V and J are TRBV4-1 and TRBJ1-1; a weak D match, TRBD1 (6 bases). The receptor was derived from a man between 18 and 29 years old who had mild COVID-19 (a few samples of this study predate the infection). Cell type and time point are not known. The sequencing sample was made of PBMCs or a T cell subset sorted from them (not recorded which). The CDR3 DNA is TGCGCCAGCAGCCAAGGAGGGGGAAGCTTCGAAGAAGCTTTCTTT. It encodes CASSQGGGSFEEAFF.